Listed below are T cell receptor beta chains from one sample, sequenced in a study of prognosis after radiotherapy for stage I lung cancer. Each CDR3 protein gets one entry after TCRdb re-called the multiplex PCR reads with MiXCR. The repertoire holds under 25,000 distinct CDR3 sequences, over 45% seen once, with 32% in the top ten. Sequencing was performed on PBMCs, taken before or after stereotactic body radiation therapy (not recorded which). The source is a donor aged 50 or older with non-small cell lung cancer. Each CDR3 is given with its conserved first and last residue. The order of the fields is V gene, J gene, CDR3 protein.

TRBV24-1	TRBJ2-2	CATSGSLSSPKGGELFF
TRBV4-2	TRBJ2-1	CASSRDREPYNEQFF
TRBV25-1	TRBJ2-7	CASSQRTSGTREQYF
TRBV6-1	TRBJ1-1	CASITDRRNTEAFF
TRBV5-1	TRBJ2-3	CASSPTGTSGPSTDTQYF
TRBV29-1	TRBJ2-6	CSKKTGSSGANVLTF
TRBV5-1	TRBJ2-3	CASSLVVGSADTQYF
TRBV7-9	TRBJ1-2	CASSFGQGDGYTF
TRBV19	TRBJ2-2	CASSIALGQNTGELFF
TRBV19	TRBJ2-6	CVSRQNHVSGANVLTF
TRBV28	TRBJ2-3	CASLSPWDTQYF
TRBV6-5	TRBJ1-1	CASSYSTTLRGTEAFF
TRBV20-1	TRBJ2-1	CSAQSGSIYNEQFF
TRBV2	TRBJ1-2	CASSGGQGPNYGYTF
TRBV6-1	TRBJ1-3	CASSRTAPYSGNTIYF
TRBV5-1	TRBJ2-3	CASSQGTNTDTQYF
TRBV6-2/TRBV6-3	TRBJ1-2	CASSEAGRGAWHGYTF
TRBV7-6	TRBJ2-7	CASSLAIGGSYEQYF
TRBV19	TRBJ2-1	CASSPYGAGGEQFF
TRBV7-2	TRBJ2-7	CASSPGQLSYEKYF